The 23 T cell receptor beta chains reported below all come from one sample, sequenced in a study of blood T cell repertoires in COVID-19. Measured with immunoSEQ multiplex PCR; TCRdb has only the in-frame clones, and not every one. The table has 200,000 to 300,000 clones, approximately 88% seen once. Specimen: peripheral blood. These receptors were taken from a woman aged 25 to 45 with COVID-19, enrolled during active disease.

This sequence joins TRBV28 and TRBJ2-3, with 7 bases aligning to TRBD1. J lost 6 bases, V lost 4 bases, and 13 bases had no gene match. There are 16 residues in the CDR3. Per the germline V gene, CDR1 is MDHEN and CDR2 is SYDVKM. CDR3 nucleotides: TGTGCCAGCAGTTCTCCCCGGGACAGTCTTGTTGATACGCAGTATTTT. Translated, it gives CASSSPRDSLVDTQYF. The variable domain in full, with the rest retrieved from reference TRBV28 and TRBJ2-3, is DVKVTQSSRYLVKRTGEKVFLECVQDMDHENMFWYRQDPGLGLRLIYFSYDVKMKEKGDIPEGYSVSREKKERFSLILESASTNQTSMYLCASSSPRDSLVDTQYFGPGTRLTVL.

The chain recombines TRBV19 with TRBJ2-3; possibly TRBD1 for D (8 bases). Germline CDR1 and CDR2: LNHDA and SQIVND (reference sequence). This CDR3 spans 13 amino acids. Trimming removed 5 bases at V and 6 bases at J, with 12 bases between. CDR3 DNA sequence: TGTGCCAGTAGTGGACAGGGAGGGGATACGCAGTATTTT. Amino acids: CASSGQGGDTQYF.

The rearrangement links TRBV4-2 to TRBJ1-2, with 10 bases that match TRBD1. Unmatched junction bases numbered 8, after V lost 2 bases and J lost 8 bases. The CDR3 extends over 15 amino acids. Looked up from germline, CDR1 is LGHNA and CDR2 is YNFKEQ. The CDR3 DNA reads as TGTGCCAGCAGCCAAACGACCGGGACAGGGGCCGGCTACACCTTC. Protein sequence: CASSQTTGTGAGYTF.

The chain is built from TRBV7-2 and TRBJ2-7; D call uncertain. V was clipped by 2 bases and J by 3 bases, with 17 bases between them. Germline V gives CDR1 SGHTA, CDR2 FQGNSA. This CDR3 region has 16 residues. The CDR3 nucleotides read TGTGCCAGCAGCTTATCCCCAGGCCGATCTAACTACGAGCAGTACTTC. Translated, it gives CASSLSPGRSNYEQYF.

The chain has TRBV6-5 and TRBJ2-7; no definite D call. The CDR3 runs 13 residues. CDR1 MNHEY and CDR2 SVGAGI come from the germline V gene. V was pared by 0 bases and J by 5 bases, with 8 bases between. CDR3 bases: TGTGCCAGCAGTTACTCCTTTGCGGACGAGCAGTACTTC. This translates into CASSYSFADEQYF.

The gene calls are TRBV5-1 and TRBJ2-1; TRBD1 matches 7 bases. The length of the CDR3 is 14 residues. CDR1 is SGHRS, CDR2 YFSETQ, per germline. With 0 bases clipped from V and 15 bases from J, the junction kept 12 bases outside the gene matches. CDR3 region: CASSLGVGQNWLFF. The CDR3 bases are TGCGCCAGCAGCTTGGGAGTGGGACAGAATTGGCTGTTCTTC. Supplemented by reference TRBV5-1 and TRBJ2-1, the full variable domain reads KAGVTQTPRYLIKTRGQQVTLSCSPISGHRSVSWYQQTPGQGLQFLFEYFSETQRNKGNFPGRFSGRQFSNSRSEMNVSTLELGDSALYLCASSLGVGQNWLFFGPGTRLTVL.

The chain carries TRBV27 and TRBJ2-6; 12 nucleotides match TRBD2. The CDR3 spans 21 residues. Losses at the gene ends were 3 bases for V and 1 base for J; bases not matched to a gene: 13. Germline V CDR1 and CDR2: MNHEY, SMNVEV (reference sequence). The DNA of the CDR3 is TGTGCCAGCAGTTTTAGACCATATACTAGCGGGGGGTTGTCTGGGGCCAACGTCCTGACTTTC. Encoded protein: CASSFRPYTSGGLSGANVLTF.

V is TRBV9 and J is TRBJ1-1; a weak D match, TRBD1 (6 bases). Deletions cut 0 bases from V and 0 bases from J, with 15 bases between. The length of the CDR3 is 17 residues. The germline gives CDR1 SGDLS, CDR2 YYNGEE. Written as DNA, the CDR3 is TGTGCCAGCAGCGTAGTTAGCAGGGGCAGAATGAACACTGAAGCTTTCTTT. This gives the protein CASSVVSRGRMNTEAFF.

The chain recombines TRBV15 with TRBJ1-2; D is undetermined. The CDR3 runs 15 residues. V gave up 0 bases and J gave up 6 bases, with 14 bases separating them. Germline CDR1 and CDR2: LNHNV and YYDKDF (reference sequence). This chain's CDR3 is CATSRDRGRWDGYTF. The CDR3 DNA sequence: TGTGCCACCAGCAGAGATCGGGGTAGGTGGGATGGCTACACCTTC.

The chain employs TRBV3-1 (or the pseudogene TRBV3-2) and TRBJ1-4; D call uncertain. Germline lookup yields CDR1 LGHDT and CDR2 YNNKEL (reference sequence). The CDR3 sequence is 16 residues long. The V end lost 1 base, the J end lost 0 bases, and 9 bases lay between the germline ends. This chain's CDR3 is CASSQVPSATNEKLFF. The CDR3 nucleotides are TGTGCCAGCAGCCAAGTTCCGTCAGCAACTAATGAAAAACTGTTTTTT.

The chain carries TRBV7-6 and TRBJ1-2; D gene unclear. There are 17 residues in the CDR3. In germline, CDR1 is SGHVS, CDR2 FNYEAQ. Between the trimmed V and J ends, which lost 2 bases and 1 base, there was a span of 17 bases. For the CDR3, the DNA is TGTGCCAGCAGCTTATCGGGCGTGGCAGGACTTAACTATGGCTACACCTTC. This gives the protein CASSLSGVAGLNYGYTF.

The V and J genes are TRBV19 and TRBJ2-2; 8 bases are shared with TRBD1. The CDR3 is made up of 17 amino acids. Trimming at V came to 5 bases and at J to 1 base, leaving 9 bases not matched to a gene. CDR1 LNHDA and CDR2 SQIVND come from the germline V gene (reference sequence). CDR3 sequence (DNA): TGTGCCAGTAGTTCAATTGCAGGGGGCTTGAACACCGGGGAGCTGTTTTTT. Translating gives CASSSIAGGLNTGELFF.

CDR3 bases: TGTGCCAGCAGACCCGGACTGACAGATACGCAGTATTTT. Its protein product is CASRPGLTDTQYF. The genes are TRBV7-9 and TRBJ2-3; possible D gene TRBD2, 5 bases. There are 13 residues in the CDR3. Germline loops: CDR1 SEHNR, CDR2 FQNEAQ (reference sequence). The V gene lost 6 bases and the J gene lost 3 bases, with 10 bases spanning the gap.

In this sample, this clone turned up a few times. V is TRBV28 and J is TRBJ2-3, with D maybe TRBD2 (5 bases). Trimming left V 7 bases short and J 6 bases short, with 29 bases between. Germline V gene data show CDR1 as MDHEN and CDR2 as SYDVKM. This CDR3 region has 18 residues. CDR3 nucleotide sequence: TGTGCCAGCAATTCTCTGTACTATCCTTGGGAGAACGAGGATACGCAGTATTTT. Protein: CASNSLYYPWENEDTQYF.

V gene TRBV19 combines with J gene TRBJ1-2; 8 bases fit TRBD1. V lost 4 bases to trimming and J lost 4 bases; unmatched junction nucleotides: 11. Germline V lookup: CDR1 LNHDA, CDR2 SQIVND (reference sequence). The CDR3 totals 16 residues. The CDR3 protein is CASSTRYGQGGYGYTF. The DNA of the CDR3 is TGTGCCAGTAGTACCCGTTATGGACAGGGAGGCTATGGCTACACCTTC.

V is TRBV9 and J is TRBJ2-3; 7 nucleotides align to TRBD2. Germline assignment: CDR1 SGDLS and CDR2 YYNGEE. Unmatched junction bases numbered 10, after V lost 0 bases and J lost 6 bases. CDR3 size: 16 residues. The CDR3 DNA reads as TGTGCCAGCAGCGTAGGTGGAGCGGGATCTTCGGATACGCAGTATTTT. As protein: CASSVGGAGSSDTQYF.

This chain links TRBV24-1 with TRBJ2-3, with TRBD1 matching 12 bases. The CDR3 covers 17 residues. Germline assignment: CDR1 KGHDR and CDR2 SFDVKD. With V trimmed by 0 bases and J by 6 bases, 6 bases remained unmatched. CDR3: CATSDLPGQGAPDTQYF. The CDR3 nucleotides are TGTGCCACCAGTGATTTGCCGGGACAGGGGGCACCCGATACGCAGTATTTT.

The gene calls are TRBV27 and TRBJ1-5; weak D call: TRBD1 (5 bases). CDR1 MNHEY and CDR2 SMNVEV come from the germline V gene (reference sequence). CDR3 size: 13 residues. Trimming took off 7 bases at V and 7 bases at J, with 14 bases between the two ends. CDR3 amino acids: CASTGGLGQPQHF. In nucleotides, the CDR3 is TGTGCCAGCACCGGGGGGTTGGGGCAGCCCCAGCATTTT.

To note about this clone: Compared with germline, one end of the junction differs, possibly owing to a read error. This chain connects TRBV4-3 to TRBJ2-2; D is ambiguous. The CDR3 runs 15 residues. Germline V gives CDR1 LGHNA, CDR2 YSLEER. The CDR3: CASSQGLGNTGELFF. The CDR3 nucleotides are TGCGCCAGCAGTCAAGGCCTCGGGAACACCGGGGAGCTGTTTTTT.

The chain links TRBV11-2 to TRBJ2-1; unclear D gene. V was trimmed by 5 bases and J by 3 bases, leaving 11 bases between them. Per the germline V gene, CDR1 is SGHAT and CDR2 is FQNNGV. The CDR3 consists of 14 residues. CDR3 DNA: TGTGCCAGCAGCCCTCTCGCTAGCTACAATGAGCAGTTCTTC. Encoded protein: CASSPLASYNEQFF. The complete variable domain, with remaining parts taken from reference TRBV11-2 and TRBJ2-1, reads EAGVAQSPRYKIIEKRQSVAFWCNPISGHATLYWYQQILGQGPKLLIQFQNNGVVDDSQLPKDRFSAERLKGVDSTLKIQPAKLEDSAVYLCASSPLASYNEQFFGPGTRLTVL.

This chain links TRBV10-2 with TRBJ2-3, with 7 positions matching TRBD2. With V trimmed by 4 bases and J by 5 bases, 6 bases remained unmatched. In germline, CDR1 is WSHSY, CDR2 SAAADI. This CDR3 is built from 14 residues. The CDR3 DNA sequence: TGCGCCAGCAGTGGCAGGTCGGGGGGAGATACGCAGTATTTT. This translates into CASSGRSGGDTQYF.

The CDR3, as DNA: TGTGCCAGCAGCTTGTGGGAACCGGGACTAGCGGGTTATCTGACAGATACGCAGTATTTT. Its protein is CASSLWEPGLAGYLTDTQYF. The V gene is TRBV5-5, the J gene TRBJ2-3, with 12 bases matching TRBD2. The J segment lost 3 bases and the V segment lost 1 base, leaving 15 bases of the junction unmatched. There are 20 residues in the CDR3. CDR1 is SGHKS, CDR2 YYEKEE, per germline (reference sequence).

This clone was picked up one time. This chain links TRBV7-9 with TRBJ1-1; TRBD1 might be the D (5 bases). The CDR3 contains 16 residues. The germline gives CDR1 SEHNR, CDR2 FQNEAQ (reference sequence). V was shortened by 5 bases and J by 1 base, with 17 bases between the two germline ends. CDR3 sequence (DNA): TGTGCCAGCAGCGACGGAATACTCAGGGAGAACACTGAAGCTTTCTTT. Translated: CASSDGILRENTEAFF.